This T cell receptor beta chain was sequenced for a study of T-cell memory formation after mild COVID-19. About the study: Largely donor-specific sequence clusters came from a couple of donors. Regarding the study as a whole: Some clones that responded were present in memory (sampled pre-infection), which suggests cross-reactive memory joined. Second-wave clones that peaked on day 37 lacked confirmed SARS-CoV-2 specificity. Clones that got smaller from day 15 to 85 had even CD4/CD8, while clones growing later tipped toward CD4+.

This CDR3 is 16 amino acids long. V gave up 2 bases and J gave up 2 bases; unmatched junction bases: 8. Germline CDR1 is PRHDT and CDR2 is FYEKMQ (reference sequence). In TCRdb, the 5' RACE reads were re-called with MiXCR into one record per CDR3 protein. The data contain about 140,000 distinct CDR3 sequences, around 15% of them seen just once; the ten biggest clones take up about 30%. Note on this clonotype: Its antigen is as yet unknown.

The sample taken for sequencing was PBMCs or a T cell subset sorted from them (not recorded which). V usage is TRBV13 and J usage is TRBJ2-5; 7 bases align to TRBD2. This sequence originates from an adult woman who had mild COVID-19 (a few samples of this study predate the infection). Cell type and time point are not known. DNA for the CDR3: TGTGCCAGCAGCTTAAGAGGCGGGAGCCGACAAGAGACCCAGTACTTC. It is translated as CASSLRGGSRQETQYF.